This T cell receptor beta chain was retrieved from a study of early T cells in non-severe SARS-CoV-2 infection. Germline CDR1 SNHLY, CDR2 FYNNEI. Deletions cut 2 bases from V and 2 bases from J, with 6 bases between. The CDR3 has 13 amino acids. This clonotype was found a few times. TCRdb reprocessed the 5' RACE reads via MiXCR and lists one record per CDR3 protein. The table lists about 60,000 distinct CDR3 sequences, approximately 12% of them singletons. This chain links TRBV2 with TRBJ1-1; D remains unclear. The sequencing input was whole blood. The receptor was isolated from an adult who was a healthcare worker with PCR-confirmed SARS-CoV-2 infection or an uninfected control (not recorded which). CDR3 amino acids: CASSERINTEAFF. The DNA of the CDR3 is TGTGCCAGCAGTGAACGGATAAACACTGAAGCTTTCTTT.